The subject of this entry is one T cell receptor beta chain. The sample is drawn from a study of technical replicates of blood from several donors. Data came from immunoSEQ multiplex PCR; TCRdb stores just in-frame clones and leaves some out. The top ten clones hold 0.31% of a sample with tens of thousands of clones, around 96% of them seen once. With V trimmed by 4 bases and J by 3 bases, 2 bases remained unmatched. Germline values: CDR1 MNHNY, CDR2 SVGAGI (reference sequence). The CDR3 runs 13 residues. This chain joins TRBV6-6 and TRBJ1-1, with 7 bases lining up with TRBD1. The sequence was obtained from a human donor in good health. The sequencing sample was made of T cells isolated from PBMCs. The CDR3 DNA is TGTGCCAGCAGTTCCACAGGGGACACTGAAGCTTTCTTT. Protein sequence: CASSSTGDTEAFF.